The 23 T cell receptor beta chains presented below share a single source sample, sequenced in a study of blood T cell repertoires in COVID-19. Libraries were prepared by immunoSEQ multiplex PCR; TCRdb keeps only in-frame clonotypes and omits some of them. The table has roughly 300,000 clones, roughly 93% seen once; the top ten hold over 2%. The specimen was PBMCs or T cells enriched from blood (not recorded which). Source of these receptors: a woman in her 40s with acute COVID-19.

V is TRBV6-5 and J is TRBJ2-2; TRBD1 agrees at 8 bases. V was pared by 5 bases and J by 6 bases, with 8 bases of the junction left unmatched. Germline-derived CDR1 and CDR2 are MNHEY and SVGAGI. The CDR3 consists of 15 residues. The CDR3 DNA is TGTGCCAGCAGTATCTTAATCAGGGGGCCCGGGGAGCTGTTTTTT. This translates into CASSILIRGPGELFF.

The V gene is TRBV19, the J gene TRBJ2-7; 14 nucleotides line up with TRBD2. With V trimmed by 5 bases and J by 3 bases, 9 bases remained unmatched. The germline CDR1 and CDR2 sequences are LNHDA and SQIVND (reference sequence). The CDR3 runs to 17 residues. This CDR3 is CASSFAGTSGSVYEQYF. The DNA for the CDR3 is TGTGCCAGTAGTTTCGCCGGGACTAGCGGGAGCGTCTACGAGCAGTACTTC.

The rearrangement uses TRBV5-1 and TRBJ1-1; D might be TRBD1 (5 bases). Trimming took off 5 bases at V and 0 bases at J, with 14 bases between the two ends. The CDR3 contains 15 residues. From germline, CDR1 is SGHRS and CDR2 YFSETQ. Written as DNA, the CDR3 is TGCGCCAGCAGACTGGATACAGGCATGAACACTGAAGCTTTCTTT. Its protein is CASRLDTGMNTEAFF. The variable domain in full, with the rest retrieved from reference TRBV5-1 and TRBJ1-1, is KAGVTQTPRYLIKTRGQQVTLSCSPISGHRSVSWYQQTPGQGLQFLFEYFSETQRNKGNFPGRFSGRQFSNSRSEMNVSTLELGDSALYLCASRLDTGMNTEAFFGQGTRLTVV.

This clone appeared once. The chain has TRBV11-2 and TRBJ2-1; perhaps TRBD1 as D (5 bases). Germline V gives CDR1 SGHAT, CDR2 FQNNGV. The CDR3 has 12 amino acids. V was clipped by 0 bases and J by 8 bases, with 5 bases between them. The CDR3 loop is CASSLEGDEQFF. The CDR3 DNA reads TGTGCCAGCAGCTTAGAAGGGGATGAGCAGTTCTTC.

This clone was seen only a few times. V is TRBV19 and J is TRBJ1-5; possible D gene TRBD1, 6 bases. V dropped 6 bases and J dropped 0 bases, with 12 bases sitting between them. Germline V gives CDR1 LNHDA, CDR2 SQIVND (reference sequence). This CDR3 region has 15 residues. This CDR3 reads CASRRGILSNQPQHF. CDR3 in DNA: TGTGCCAGTAGGAGGGGGATTCTTAGCAATCAGCCCCAGCATTTT.

The chain employs TRBV7-9 and TRBJ1-2; D is possibly TRBD1 (5 bases). CDR3 size: 15 residues. The germline gives CDR1 SEHNR, CDR2 FQNEAQ (reference sequence). V shed 5 bases and J shed 2 bases, with 15 bases lying between them. In DNA form, the CDR3 reads TGTGCCAGCAGCGACGGGCCCCGGGGGAACTATGGCTACACCTTC. Residues: CASSDGPRGNYGYTF.

The rearrangement uses TRBV2 and TRBJ1-5, with 7 bases that match TRBD1. In germline, CDR1 is SNHLY, CDR2 FYNNEI. With V trimmed by 4 bases and J by 1 base, 4 bases remained unmatched. CDR3 size: 15 residues. CDR3 region: CASSVGTASNQPQHF. DNA of the CDR3: TGTGCCAGCAGTGTAGGGACAGCAAGCAATCAGCCCCAGCATTTT.

The chain has TRBV7-9 and TRBJ2-5; the match to TRBD1 covers 10 bases. V lost 5 bases to trimming and J lost 7 bases; unmatched junction nucleotides: 10. CDR1 is SEHNR and CDR2 is FQNEAQ in the germline V gene (reference sequence). The CDR3 loop spans 15 amino acids. CDR3 sequence: CASSPLTGGGMTQYF. The CDR3, as DNA: TGTGCCAGCAGCCCTCTGACAGGGGGCGGGATGACCCAGTACTTC.

The chain employs TRBV5-1 and TRBJ2-1, with TRBD1 matching 7 bases. Germline CDR1 SGHRS, CDR2 YFSETQ. V lost 1 base and J lost 2; bases outside the gene matches: 9. This CDR3 is built from 17 residues. The CDR3 nucleotides read TGCGCCAGCAGCTTGAGGGCAGGGGGTCAGACCTACAATGAGCAGTTCTTC. Amino acids: CASSLRAGGQTYNEQFF.

V is TRBV4-3 and J is TRBJ2-1, with 7 positions matching TRBD2. Trimming removed 0 bases from V and 0 bases from J; junction bases left unmatched: 5. This CDR3 has 17 amino acids. Germline CDR1 is LGHNA and CDR2 is YSLEER. CDR3 DNA sequence: TGCGCCAGCAGCCAAGATAATTCGGGGGGCTCCTACAATGAGCAGTTCTTC. The encoded protein is CASSQDNSGGSYNEQFF.

The chain has TRBV7-2 and TRBJ1-3, with D hard to call. Germline V lookup: CDR1 SGHTA, CDR2 FQGNSA. Trimming removed 0 bases at V and 4 bases at J, with 13 bases between. The CDR3 length is 16 residues. The CDR3 here is CASSLAFGLSGNTIYF. The CDR3 DNA follows: TGTGCCAGCAGCTTAGCGTTCGGGTTATCCGGAAACACCATATATTTT.

The sample holds one count of this clone. This rearrangement joins TRBV5-1 to TRBJ2-1, with a tentative D call TRBD2 (5 bases). CDR3 length: 13 residues. Germline V gives CDR1 SGHRS, CDR2 YFSETQ. Deletions cut 4 bases from V and 5 bases from J, with 10 bases between. The CDR3 loop is CASSVTADNEQFF. Written as DNA, the CDR3 is TGCGCCAGCAGCGTTACAGCGGACAATGAGCAGTTCTTC. Based on the CDR3 plus reference TRBV5-1 and TRBJ2-1, the full variable domain is KAGVTQTPRYLIKTRGQQVTLSCSPISGHRSVSWYQQTPGQGLQFLFEYFSETQRNKGNFPGRFSGRQFSNSRSEMNVSTLELGDSALYLCASSVTADNEQFFGPGTRLTVL.

The V and J genes are TRBV6-1 and TRBJ1-1; 7 nucleotides match TRBD1. Germline loops: CDR1 MNHNS, CDR2 SASEGT. The ends lost 2 bases at V and 0 bases at J; junction bases unmatched: 9. The CDR3 consists of 17 residues. CDR3 sequence reads: CASSERGRGRVNTEAFF. The CDR3 DNA is TGTGCCAGCAGTGAAAGGGGAAGGGGGCGGGTGAACACTGAAGCTTTCTTT.

The chain employs TRBV5-1 and TRBJ2-1; TRBD2 agrees at 11 bases. There are 16 residues in the CDR3. Per the germline V gene, CDR1 is SGHRS and CDR2 is YFSETQ. The junction had 9 bases not matched to a gene; V was cut back by 0 bases and J by 10 bases. The CDR3 spells CASSLGSSGGAREQFF. In DNA form, the CDR3 reads TGCGCCAGCAGCTTGGGAAGTAGCGGGGGGGCTCGGGAGCAGTTCTTC.

V and J are TRBV3-1 (or the pseudogene TRBV3-2) and TRBJ2-1; TRBD2 aligns across 8 bases. V lost 0 bases and J lost 3; bases outside the gene matches: 7. The CDR3 consists of 17 residues. Germline CDR1 and CDR2: LGHDT and YNNKEL (reference sequence). The CDR3 DNA reads TGTGCCAGCAGCCAAGATCTCGGGAGGGCCATCTACAATGAGCAGTTCTTC. Its protein product is CASSQDLGRAIYNEQFF.

CDR3 nucleotides: TGCGCCAGCAGCTTTTCAGGGGGGCGCACAGATACGCAGTATTTT. Translating gives CASSFSGGRTDTQYF. The chain recombines TRBV5-1 with TRBJ2-3; possible D gene TRBD1, 7 bases. The CDR3 totals 15 residues. Germline V gene sequence: CDR1 SGHRS, CDR2 YFSETQ. The V end was cut by 2 bases, the J end by 1 base, with 11 bases between. The complete variable domain, with remaining parts taken from reference TRBV5-1 and TRBJ2-3, reads KAGVTQTPRYLIKTRGQQVTLSCSPISGHRSVSWYQQTPGQGLQFLFEYFSETQRNKGNFPGRFSGRQFSNSRSEMNVSTLELGDSALYLCASSFSGGRTDTQYFGPGTRLTVL.

The chain combines TRBV9 with TRBJ2-5; 7 bases are shared with TRBD2. The CDR3 loop spans 17 amino acids. J gave up 3 bases and V 0 bases, and 11 bases lay outside the gene matches. CDR1 and CDR2 (germline): SGDLS, YYNGEE. The CDR3 loop is CASSVAVGSSGEETQYF. In DNA, the CDR3 is TGTGCCAGCAGCGTAGCAGTAGGGTCAAGCGGGGAAGAGACCCAGTACTTC.

V is TRBV28 and J is TRBJ1-5; unclear D gene. CDR1 is MDHEN and CDR2 is SYDVKM in the germline V gene. Trimming took off 5 bases at V and 2 bases at J, with 7 bases between the two ends. This CDR3 has 13 residues. In DNA, the CDR3 is TGTGCCAGCAGTCCCCCGGGCAATCAGCCCCAGCATTTT. Translation: CASSPPGNQPQHF.

The chain combines TRBV6-5 with TRBJ1-5, with D perhaps matching TRBD1 (5 bases). Germline V CDR1 and CDR2: MNHEY, SVGAGI. The CDR3 contains 11 residues. V lost 11 bases and J 7 bases, leaving 12 bases between the germline ends. CDR3: CACGDWQPQHF. Here the CDR3 DNA reads TGTGCCTGCGGGGACTGGCAGCCCCAGCATTTT.

V usage is TRBV28 and J usage is TRBJ2-2; 9 nucleotides align to TRBD1. Germline lookup yields CDR1 MDHEN and CDR2 SYDVKM. The CDR3 runs 17 residues. With V trimmed by 2 bases and J by 2 bases, 6 bases remained unmatched. The DNA of the CDR3 is TGTGCCAGCAGTTTACACTCACAGGGGGCCAACACCGGGGAGCTGTTTTTT. Its protein is CASSLHSQGANTGELFF.

The chain has TRBV18 and TRBJ2-6; 10 nucleotides match TRBD1. Germline values: CDR1 KGHSH, CDR2 LQKENI. J was trimmed by 0 bases and V by 4 bases; bases with no gene match: 6. The CDR3 has 18 amino acids. The chain's CDR3 is CASSLGQGGLSGANVLTF. DNA for the CDR3: TGTGCCAGCTCACTTGGACAGGGGGGACTCTCTGGGGCCAACGTCCTGACTTTC.

The chain couples TRBV12-3 or TRBV12-4 to TRBJ1-5; D not certain. This CDR3 comprises 13 residues. V lost 6 bases, J lost 5 bases, and 11 bases lay in between. The chain's CDR3 is CASSRRRDQPQHF. As DNA, the CDR3 is TGTGCCAGCAGCCGAAGGCGGGATCAGCCCCAGCATTTT.

The rearrangement joins TRBV4-2 to TRBJ2-2; TRBD2 is a possible D gene (5 bases). CDR1 and CDR2 from the germline V gene are LGHNA and YNFKEQ. This CDR3 has 17 residues. V gave up 0 bases and J gave up 1 base, with 12 bases separating them. The CDR3 DNA reads TGTGCCAGCAGCCAAGAGATAGCGACTATGAACACCGGGGAGCTGTTTTTT. This encodes CASSQEIATMNTGELFF.